Following are 7 T cell receptor beta chains from one sample sequenced in a study of CD4 T cells in relation to SARS-CoV-2 and coronaviruses (dated by TCRdb to the early 2020s). Antigens of these TCRs are unknown. CD4+ T cells from unexposed donors were collected before the COVID-19 pandemic (2011-2018). Following 10 days of culture, the EasySep CD4+ T cell isolation kit was used to isolate CD4+ T cells. Library generation was performed with the immunoSEQ multiplex PCR assay. The table was pulled from immuneACCESS by TCRdb, which kept in-frame rearrangements only. Such tables lose some clones; where checked, under half of the loss comes from unresolved V genes, and the rest has no known cause. The sample contains about 21,000 clones, around 80% of them found a single time. Together, the top ten hold about 15% of the sample. Input material: CD4+ T cells from PBMCs, cultured in vitro. The source of these receptors is a human donor in good health.

V gene TRBV9 combines with J gene TRBJ1-6; TRBD1 might be the D (5 bases). The germline CDR1 and CDR2 sequences are SGDLS and YYNGEE. V dropped 4 bases and J dropped 1 base, with 18 bases sitting between them. This CDR3 has 18 amino acids. CDR3 nucleotides: TGTGCCAGCAGCTCCCCTTTTGGGGGGGAATCCTATAATTCACCCCTCCACTTT. Translated, it gives CASSSPFGGESYNSPLHF. Complete variable domain (other parts from reference TRBV9 and TRBJ1-6): DSGVTQTPKHLITATGQRVTLRCSPRSGDLSVYWYQQSLDQGLQFLIQYYNGEERAKGNILERFSAQQFPDLHSELNLSSLELGDSALYFCASSSPFGGESYNSPLHFGNGTRLTVT.

J is TRBJ2-1 and V is TRBV3-1 (or the pseudogene TRBV3-2), with 7 bases lining up with TRBD2. Trimming took 4 bases from V and 4 from J; bases not matched to a gene: 7. Germline values: CDR1 LGHDT, CDR2 YNNKEL (reference sequence). The CDR3 totals 15 residues. The CDR3 region is CASSLSGISYNEQFF. Here the CDR3 DNA reads TGTGCCAGCAGCCTCAGCGGGATCAGTTACAATGAGCAGTTCTTC.

The chain has TRBV19 and TRBJ2-7; D not resolved. This CDR3 spans 14 amino acids. Germline-derived CDR1 and CDR2 are LNHDA and SQIVND (reference sequence). The V end was cut by 3 bases, the J end by 5 bases, with 14 bases between. CDR3 sequence: CASSIGDGRDEQYF. The DNA of the CDR3 is TGTGCCAGTAGTATCGGTGACGGTCGGGACGAGCAGTACTTC.

This chain links TRBV27 with TRBJ2-5, with 14 bases lining up with TRBD2. This CDR3 spans 16 amino acids. With V trimmed by 6 bases and J by 5 bases, 8 bases remained unmatched. Germline V gene data show CDR1 as MNHEY and CDR2 as SMNVEV (reference sequence). The CDR3 loop is CASRRAGTSGSETQYF. As DNA, the CDR3 is TGTGCCAGCAGACGAGCCGGGACTAGCGGGAGTGAGACCCAGTACTTC.

The chain uses TRBV10-3 and TRBJ1-1; D remains unclear. CDR1 and CDR2 (germline): ENHRY, SYGVKD. Trimming removed 5 bases at V and 0 bases at J, with 7 bases between. The CDR3 extends over 13 amino acids. The CDR3 region is CAISFEVNTEAFF. The CDR3 bases are TGTGCCATCAGTTTCGAGGTGAACACTGAAGCTTTCTTT.

V usage is TRBV7-9 and J usage is TRBJ1-2; possible D gene TRBD1, 6 bases. Looked up from germline, CDR1 is SEHNR and CDR2 is FQNEAQ (reference sequence). This CDR3 is 14 amino acids long. The ends were cut back, 4 bases at V and 3 bases at J, with 12 bases in the middle. CDR3 amino acids: CASSSTNRDYGYTF. The CDR3 DNA reads TGTGCCAGCAGCTCAACGAACAGGGACTATGGCTACACCTTC.

The chain has TRBV27 and TRBJ2-7, with a possible D match to TRBD2 (5 bases). This CDR3 has 13 amino acids. V was cut by 3 bases and J by 3 bases, with 9 bases left in between. In germline, CDR1 is MNHEY, CDR2 SMNVEV (reference sequence). CDR3 loop: CASSFGRGYEQYF. The CDR3 DNA follows: TGTGCCAGCAGTTTCGGTCGGGGCTACGAGCAGTACTTC.